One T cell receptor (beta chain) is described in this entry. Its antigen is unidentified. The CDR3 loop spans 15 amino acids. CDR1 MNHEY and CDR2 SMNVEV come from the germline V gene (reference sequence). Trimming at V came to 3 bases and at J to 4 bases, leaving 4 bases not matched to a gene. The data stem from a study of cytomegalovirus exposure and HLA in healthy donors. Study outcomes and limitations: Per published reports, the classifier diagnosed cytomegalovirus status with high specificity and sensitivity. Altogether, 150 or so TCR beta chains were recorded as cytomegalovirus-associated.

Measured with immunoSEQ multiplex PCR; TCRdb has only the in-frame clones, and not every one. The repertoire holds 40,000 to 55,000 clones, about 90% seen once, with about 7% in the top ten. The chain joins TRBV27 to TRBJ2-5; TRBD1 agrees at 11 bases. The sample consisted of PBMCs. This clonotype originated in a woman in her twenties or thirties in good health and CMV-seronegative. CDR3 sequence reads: CASSFRTGGGETQYF. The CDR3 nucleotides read TGTGCCAGCAGTTTCCGGACAGGGGGCGGAGAGACCCAGTACTTC.